The 9 T cell receptor beta chains listed next were all sequenced from one sample in a study of T cells in narcolepsy. TCRdb's table, derived via immunoSEQ multiplex PCR, lists solely in-frame clones and lacks some. The data show roughly 32,000 clones, with around four fifths seen just once and about 1.2% held by the top ten. The sequenced sample consisted of CD45RA- memory CD4+ T cells from PBMCs. The source of these receptors is a human donor with narcolepsy.

This chain connects TRBV5-1 to TRBJ2-2; D ambiguous. From germline, CDR1 is SGHRS and CDR2 YFSETQ. V lost 0 bases and J lost 4, with 4 bases in between. The CDR3 totals 13 residues. The CDR3, as DNA: TGCGCCAGCAGCTTGGGGGGCACCGGGGAGCTGTTTTTT. This gives the protein CASSLGGTGELFF.

V is TRBV11-2 and J is TRBJ2-2; 10 bases line up with TRBD2. Per the germline V gene, CDR1 is SGHAT and CDR2 is FQNNGV. Trimming took 5 bases from V and 0 from J; bases not matched to a gene: 9. The CDR3 length is 18 residues. The CDR3 DNA is TGTGCCAGCAGCCAAGAAGGCAGCGGGAGGGCGAACACCGGGGAGCTGTTTTTT. Translation gives CASSQEGSGRANTGELFF. Based on the CDR3 plus reference TRBV11-2 and TRBJ2-2, the full variable domain is EAGVAQSPRYKIIEKRQSVAFWCNPISGHATLYWYQQILGQGPKLLIQFQNNGVVDDSQLPKDRFSAERLKGVDSTLKIQPAKLEDSAVYLCASSQEGSGRANTGELFFGEGSRLTVL.

The chain recombines TRBV5-4 with TRBJ2-3; 13 bases agree with TRBD2. CDR3 size: 17 residues. Germline CDR1 and CDR2: SGHNT and YYREEE (reference sequence). V was clipped by 3 bases and J by 2 bases; unmatched bases: 6. CDR3 sequence reads: CASSSGTSGTPTDTQYF. CDR3 DNA sequence: TGTGCCAGCAGCTCCGGGACTAGCGGGACTCCCACAGATACGCAGTATTTT.

This chain links TRBV19 with TRBJ2-2; D possibly matches TRBD1 or TRBD2 (5 bases each). V shed 6 bases and J shed 6 bases, with 20 bases lying between them. This CDR3 is 16 amino acids long. The germline V gene encodes CDR1 LNHDA and CDR2 SQIVND (reference sequence). CDR3 sequence (DNA): TGTGCCAGTAGGAAGGGGACCGGGCACATCCCCGGGGAGCTGTTTTTT. This gives the protein CASRKGTGHIPGELFF.

The V call is TRBV9, the J call TRBJ2-1; tentative D call: TRBD2 (6 bases). The CDR3 has 15 amino acids. Germline values: CDR1 SGDLS, CDR2 YYNGEE. V was clipped by 2 bases and J by 4 bases, with 13 bases between them. The CDR3 sequence: CASSVTGTAYNEQFF. The CDR3 DNA is TGTGCCAGCAGCGTTACCGGGACTGCTTACAATGAGCAGTTCTTC.

This chain uses TRBV10-2 with TRBJ2-7; D not resolved. The CDR3 consists of 13 residues. V was pared by 2 bases and J by 6 bases, with 11 bases between. Germline-derived CDR1 and CDR2 are WSHSY and SAAADI. CDR3 loop: CASSEPAVAEQYF. CDR3 nucleotides: TGCGCCAGCAGTGAGCCGGCAGTTGCCGAGCAGTACTTC.

Only a few counts were recorded for this clone. This chain uses TRBV2 with TRBJ2-5; the D gene is possibly TRBD2 (5 bases). CDR1 is SNHLY and CDR2 is FYNNEI in the germline V gene. This CDR3 is built from 14 residues. Trimming pared 0 bases from V and 5 bases from J, leaving 10 bases between. Here the CDR3 DNA reads TGTGCCAGCAGTGAAGCGTTATCGGGGGAGACCCAGTACTTC. Its protein product is CASSEALSGETQYF.

Only a few counts were recorded for this clone. V gene TRBV14 combines with J gene TRBJ1-1; perhaps TRBD1 as D (5 bases). The CDR3 extends over 14 amino acids. With 4 bases removed from V and 4 bases from J, the gap between germline ends came to 13 bases. Germline lookup yields CDR1 SGHDN and CDR2 FVKESK. As DNA, the CDR3 is TGTGCCAGCAGCCCACGGGGGGGAAGCACTGAAGCTTTCTTT. Translated, it gives CASSPRGGSTEAFF.

This clone was picked up a small number of times. CDR3 loop: CASSSRGEAYEQYF. The CDR3, as DNA: TGTGCCAGCAGTTCCAGGGGGGAAGCCTACGAGCAGTACTTC. The chain has TRBV27 and TRBJ2-7, with D perhaps TRBD1 (7 bases). The V gene's germline CDR1 is MNHEY and CDR2 SMNVEV (reference sequence). CDR3 length: 14 residues. The V and J ends lost 4 bases and 2 bases respectively, with 12 bases between them.